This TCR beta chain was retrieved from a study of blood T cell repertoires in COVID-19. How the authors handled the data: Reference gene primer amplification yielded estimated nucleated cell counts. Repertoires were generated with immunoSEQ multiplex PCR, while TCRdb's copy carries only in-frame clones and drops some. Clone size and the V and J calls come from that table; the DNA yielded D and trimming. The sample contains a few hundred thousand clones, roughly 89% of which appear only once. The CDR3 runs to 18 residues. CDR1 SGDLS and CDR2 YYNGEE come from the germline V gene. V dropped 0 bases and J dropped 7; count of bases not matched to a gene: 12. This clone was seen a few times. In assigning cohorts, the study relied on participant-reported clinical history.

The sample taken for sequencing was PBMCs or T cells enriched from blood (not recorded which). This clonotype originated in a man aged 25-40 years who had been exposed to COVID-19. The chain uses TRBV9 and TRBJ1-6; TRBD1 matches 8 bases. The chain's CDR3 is CASSVGGPGQGRNSPLHF. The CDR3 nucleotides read TGTGCCAGCAGCGTAGGGGGTCCCGGACAGGGACGGAATTCACCCCTCCACTTT.